The clone carrying this TCR beta chain was counted once. Its antigen is undetermined. This CDR3 comprises 16 residues. CDR1 and CDR2 from the germline V gene are SGDLS and YYNGEE. V shed 4 bases and J 7 bases; nucleotides not matched to a gene: 15. This sample is part of a study of beta chain features in type 1 diabetes. On the study more broadly: Healthy donors resembled patients in age, gender and cell yields. Study conclusions and caveats: Among all four CD4+ subsets, Type 1 diabetes patients had TCRB CDR3s that were moderately but significantly shorter. Equally in patients and controls, shorter templates might have been favored by PCR.

The whole isolated RNA underwent reverse transcription, so sequencing captured expressed TCRB transcripts. Sequencing used immunoSEQ multiplex PCR; TCRdb keeps in-frame clones, though not all of them. The sample includes about 250,000 clones, about 14% of them seen just once. CD45RO/CCR7/CD25/CD127/CD95/CD27 separated CD4+ naive, central memory, regulatory and stem cell-like memory cells by sorting. The sequenced sample consisted of naive CD4+ T cells from blood. The chain carries TRBV9 and TRBJ2-3, with 7 positions matching TRBD2. This TCR was recovered from a woman between 35 and 50 years old in good health. CDR3 loop: CASSPQAAPSGNTQYF. CDR3 DNA sequence: TGTGCCAGCAGCCCCCAGGCAGCCCCCAGCGGGAATACGCAGTATTTT.